This record looks at one TCR beta chain sequence and its context. It lacks a known antigen. No much larger clonotype is one base removed from it; base qualities were not supplied. The treatment or condition label corresponds to: randomized to nivolumab then ipilimumab (arm A) or the reverse (arm B). Prior DNA-damaging chemotherapy had not been received by any trial patient. Live CD3+CD8+ cells negative for CD19 and CD56 were sorted from thawed PBMCs on a FACS Aria II flow cytometer. Samples came from patients with melanoma in CheckMate 064, a randomized, open-label phase II trial of sequential checkpoint blockade. Peripheral blood mononuclear cells were obtained through leukapheresis, purified using Ficoll-Paque, and frozen in human serum containing roughly 10% DMSO. Purity of sorted blood CD3+CD8+ cells was verified at >95% immediately after sorting, followed by DNA extraction. The data were taken from a study of sequential checkpoint blockade in melanoma (dated by TCRdb to about 2019). Regarding the complete study: Patients were assigned by 1:1 randomization to either first-line nivolumab followed by ipilimumab (arm A) or ipilimumab followed by nivolumab (arm B). Maintenance nivolumab came after both trial sequences.

TCRbeta CDR3 regions were immunosequenced from genomic DNA with the immunoSEQ Assay. Prior to high-throughput sequencing, genomic DNA was amplified by bias-controlled multiplex PCR. In the authors' own workflow: To quantify the absolute abundance of each unique TCRbeta CDR3 region, the sequences were collapsed and filtered. Clonality was defined as 1 minus Pielou's evenness and was calculated using productive rearrangements only. A previously published method was used to identify clones with significantly greater frequencies in on-treatment samples than in baseline samples. In TCRdb, the immuneACCESS table is reduced to in-frame sequences with V and J assigned. These tables do not hold every clone; where another copy was compared, an unresolved V gene accounts for under half, and the others remain unexplained. V and J calls plus clone size are reproduced from that table; the DNA served to infer D and trimming. Within this sample are more than 9,500 clones, with 82% of them counted one time only. Approximately 6.8% of the sample comes from the top ten.

Here is what the overall study found, with its caveats: Validation of the response-prediction model combining TCR metrics and mutation burden is needed in larger, independent patient cohorts.

Including cysteine and phenylalanine, the CDR3 has 17 amino acids. Only the CDR3 portion is preserved as DNA: 51 bases, with reading frame beginning at the first base. Trimming removed 4 bases from V and 3 bases from J; the gene matches leave 14 bases unexplained. The CDR1 and CDR2 encoded by the germline V gene (reference sequence) are PRHDT and FYEKMQ. The sequences come from CD8+ T cells sorted from blood (inferred from file names), collected from a patient given nivolumab and ipilimumab in sequence. This chain joins TRBV13 to TRBJ2-7; 8 of the junction bases match TRBD1. The receptor's source is a human donor with melanoma. CDR3 sequence: CASSSHPGQVNVYEQYF. At the DNA level, the sequence is TGTGCCAGCAGCTCCCACCCGGGACAGGTTAATGTCTACGAGCAGTACTTC.